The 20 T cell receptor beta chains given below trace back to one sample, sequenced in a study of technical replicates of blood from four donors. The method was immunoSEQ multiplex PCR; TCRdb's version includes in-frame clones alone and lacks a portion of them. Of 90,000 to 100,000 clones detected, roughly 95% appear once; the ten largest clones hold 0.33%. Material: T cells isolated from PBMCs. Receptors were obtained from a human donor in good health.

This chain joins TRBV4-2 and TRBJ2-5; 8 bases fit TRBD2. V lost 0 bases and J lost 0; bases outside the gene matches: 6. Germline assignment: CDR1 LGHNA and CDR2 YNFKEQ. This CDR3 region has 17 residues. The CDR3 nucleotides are TGTGCCAGCAGCCAAGATCTTACGCGGGAGGACCAAGAGACCCAGTACTTC. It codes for CASSQDLTREDQETQYF.

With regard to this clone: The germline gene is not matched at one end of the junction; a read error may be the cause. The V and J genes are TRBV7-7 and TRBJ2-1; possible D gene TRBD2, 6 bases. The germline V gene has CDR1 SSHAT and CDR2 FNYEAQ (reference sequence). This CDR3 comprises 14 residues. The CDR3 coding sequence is TGTGCTAGCAGCTTTAGCGGCCTCGACAATGAGCAGTTCTTC. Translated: CASSFSGLDNEQFF.

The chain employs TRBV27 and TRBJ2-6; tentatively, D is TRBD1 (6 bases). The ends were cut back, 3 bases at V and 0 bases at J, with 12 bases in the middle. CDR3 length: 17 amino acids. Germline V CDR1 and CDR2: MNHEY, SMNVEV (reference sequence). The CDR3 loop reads CASSFGDRTSGANVLTF. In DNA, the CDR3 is TGTGCCAGCAGTTTTGGAGACAGGACCTCTGGGGCCAACGTCCTGACTTTC.

The CDR3, as DNA: TGTGCCAGCAGCCTAAGAGCGGGGAACACTGAAGCTTTCTTT. The encoded protein is CASSLRAGNTEAFF. The rearrangement uses TRBV5-4 and TRBJ1-1; D is undetermined. There are 14 residues in the CDR3. V lost 4 bases and J lost 1, with 11 bases in between. Germline-derived CDR1 and CDR2 are SGHNT and YYREEE (reference sequence).

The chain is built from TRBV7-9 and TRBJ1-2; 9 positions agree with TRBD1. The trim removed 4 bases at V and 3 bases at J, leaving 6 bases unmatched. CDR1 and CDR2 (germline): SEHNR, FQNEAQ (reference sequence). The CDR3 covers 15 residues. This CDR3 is CASSSRDRVDYGYTF. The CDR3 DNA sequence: TGTGCCAGCAGCTCCAGGGACAGGGTAGACTATGGCTACACCTTC.

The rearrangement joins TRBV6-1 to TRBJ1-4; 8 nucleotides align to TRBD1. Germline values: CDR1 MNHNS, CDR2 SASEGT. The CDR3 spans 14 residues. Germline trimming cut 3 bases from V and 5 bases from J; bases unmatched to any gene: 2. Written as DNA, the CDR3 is TGTGCCAGCAGTGATACAGGGGGGAATGAAAAACTGTTTTTT. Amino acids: CASSDTGGNEKLFF.

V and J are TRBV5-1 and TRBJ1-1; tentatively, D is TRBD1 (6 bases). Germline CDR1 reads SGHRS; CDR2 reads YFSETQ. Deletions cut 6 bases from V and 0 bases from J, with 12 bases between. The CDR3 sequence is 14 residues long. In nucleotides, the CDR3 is TGCGCCAGCAAAAGGGACATGATGAACACTGAAGCTTTCTTT. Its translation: CASKRDMMNTEAFF.

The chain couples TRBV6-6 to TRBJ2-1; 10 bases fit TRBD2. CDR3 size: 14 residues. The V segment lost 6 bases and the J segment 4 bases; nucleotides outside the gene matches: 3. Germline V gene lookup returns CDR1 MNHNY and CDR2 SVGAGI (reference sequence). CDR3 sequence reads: CASSGLADYNEQFF. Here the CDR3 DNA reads TGTGCCAGCAGCGGACTAGCGGATTACAATGAGCAGTTCTTC.

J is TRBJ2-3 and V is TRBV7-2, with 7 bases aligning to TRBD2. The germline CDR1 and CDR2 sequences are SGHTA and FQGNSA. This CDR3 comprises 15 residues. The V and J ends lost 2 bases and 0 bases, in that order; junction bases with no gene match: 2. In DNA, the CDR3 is TGTGCCAGCAGCTTATGGGGAGGGAGCACAGATACGCAGTATTTT. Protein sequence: CASSLWGGSTDTQYF.

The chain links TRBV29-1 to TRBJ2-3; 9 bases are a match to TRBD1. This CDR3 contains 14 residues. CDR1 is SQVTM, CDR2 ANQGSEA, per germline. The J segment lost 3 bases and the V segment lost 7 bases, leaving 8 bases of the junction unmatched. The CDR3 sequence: CSAPGQGGTDTQYF. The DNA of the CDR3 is TGCAGCGCTCCGGGACAGGGAGGGACAGATACGCAGTATTTT.

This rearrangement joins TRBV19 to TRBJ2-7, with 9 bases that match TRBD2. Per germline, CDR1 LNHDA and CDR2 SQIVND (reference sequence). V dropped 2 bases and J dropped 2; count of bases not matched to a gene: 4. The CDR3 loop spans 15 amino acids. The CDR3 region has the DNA TGTGCCAGTAGTATACCGCGGGAGGGAGCCTACGAGCAGTACTTC. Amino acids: CASSIPREGAYEQYF.

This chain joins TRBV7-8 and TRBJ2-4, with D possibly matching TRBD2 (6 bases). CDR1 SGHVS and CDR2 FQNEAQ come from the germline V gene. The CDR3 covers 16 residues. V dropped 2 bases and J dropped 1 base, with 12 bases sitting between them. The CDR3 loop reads CASSLLAGLAKNIQYF. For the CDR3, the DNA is TGTGCCAGCAGCTTACTGGCGGGACTGGCCAAAAACATTCAGTACTTC.

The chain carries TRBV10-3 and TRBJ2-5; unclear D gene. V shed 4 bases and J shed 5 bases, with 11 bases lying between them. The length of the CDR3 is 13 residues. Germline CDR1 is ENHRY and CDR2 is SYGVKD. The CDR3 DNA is TGTGCCATCAGTGGAGTCCACGTCGAGACCCAGTACTTC. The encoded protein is CAISGVHVETQYF.

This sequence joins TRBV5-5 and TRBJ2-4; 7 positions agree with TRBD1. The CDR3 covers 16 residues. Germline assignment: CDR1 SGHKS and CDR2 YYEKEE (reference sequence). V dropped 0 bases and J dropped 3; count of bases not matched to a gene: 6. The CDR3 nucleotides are TGTGCCAGCAGCTTGGTAGGGGGCGGTGGCAAAAACATTCAGTACTTC. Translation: CASSLVGGGGKNIQYF.

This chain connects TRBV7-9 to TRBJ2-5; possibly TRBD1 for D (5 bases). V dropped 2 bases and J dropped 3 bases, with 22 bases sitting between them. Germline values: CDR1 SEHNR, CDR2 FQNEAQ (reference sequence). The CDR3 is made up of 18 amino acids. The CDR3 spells CASSLSLSETAEKETQYF. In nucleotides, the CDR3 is TGTGCCAGCAGCTTATCCTTGTCAGAGACAGCCGAGAAAGAGACCCAGTACTTC. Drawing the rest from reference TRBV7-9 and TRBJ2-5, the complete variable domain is DTGVSQNPRHKITKRGQNVTFRCDPISEHNRLYWYRQTLGQGPEFLTYFQNEAQLEKSRLLSDRFSAERPKGSFSTLEIQRTEQGDSAMYLCASSLSLSETAEKETQYFGPGTRLLVL.

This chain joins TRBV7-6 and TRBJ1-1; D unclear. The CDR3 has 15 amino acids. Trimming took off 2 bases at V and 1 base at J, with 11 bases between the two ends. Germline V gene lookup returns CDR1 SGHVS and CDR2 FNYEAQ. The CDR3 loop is CASSLTLSGNTEAFF. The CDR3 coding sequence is TGTGCCAGCAGCTTAACGCTATCGGGGAACACTGAAGCTTTCTTT.

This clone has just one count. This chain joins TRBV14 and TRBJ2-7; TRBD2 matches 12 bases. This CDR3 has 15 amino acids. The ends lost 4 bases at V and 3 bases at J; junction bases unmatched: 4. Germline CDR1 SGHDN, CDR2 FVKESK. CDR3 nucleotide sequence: TGTGCCAGCAGCCGCATGACTAGCGGGAGCTACGAGCAGTACTTC. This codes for CASSRMTSGSYEQYF.

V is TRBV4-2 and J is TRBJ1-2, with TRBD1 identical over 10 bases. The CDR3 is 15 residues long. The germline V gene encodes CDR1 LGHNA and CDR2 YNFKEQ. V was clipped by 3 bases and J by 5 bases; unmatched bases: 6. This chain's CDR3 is CASSQALGQGYGYTF. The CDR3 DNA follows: TGTGCCAGCAGCCAGGCCTTGGGACAGGGGTATGGCTACACCTTC.

In DNA, the CDR3 is TGTGCCAGCAGTCCCGGGACTAGCGGAAAAAAGCAGTTCTTC. This sequence encodes CASSPGTSGKKQFF. This chain connects TRBV27 to TRBJ2-1, with TRBD2 identical over 11 bases. CDR3 size: 14 residues. With 5 bases clipped from V and 11 bases from J, the junction kept 8 bases outside the gene matches. The germline gives CDR1 MNHEY, CDR2 SMNVEV (reference sequence).

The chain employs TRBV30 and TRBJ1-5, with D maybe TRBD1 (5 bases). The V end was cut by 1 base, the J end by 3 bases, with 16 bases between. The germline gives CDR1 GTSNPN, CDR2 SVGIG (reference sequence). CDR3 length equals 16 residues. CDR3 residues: CAWSGGGELINQPQHF. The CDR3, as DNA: TGTGCCTGGAGTGGAGGAGGGGAGCTTATCAATCAGCCCCAGCATTTT.